This is a list of T cell receptor beta chains from one sample in a study of spatial heterogeneity in lung cancer. TCRdb analysed the 5' RACE reads with MiXCR anew, one entry per CDR3 protein. The sample consists of under 45,000 distinct CDR3 sequences, 6% to 9.5% of them appearing once. Material: PBMCs, obtained at follow-up. The receptors originated from a male donor with early-stage non-small cell lung cancer. The CDR3 runs from the conserved cysteine through the conserved F or W. The D gene is left open where the match is weak. Clone size is stated in some rows and not others, as once, few, many or a class when expanded.

CDR3 DNA: TGTGCCATCAGTGAGGGACAGGCAAGCTATGGCTACACCTTC
CDR3 protein: CAISEGQASYGYTF
V gene: TRBV10-3
J gene: TRBJ1-2
clone size: many
D gene: TRBD1

CDR3 DNA: TGTGCCAGCAGCCCTGGGGGGCTTATCGGTGGCTACACCTTC
CDR3 protein: CASSPGGLIGGYTF
V gene: TRBV12-3/TRBV12-4
J gene: TRBJ1-2
clone size: NA
D gene: NA

CDR3 DNA: TGTGCCAGCAGCCCACAGTCTTCCTCTATGGTGGGCTACACCTTC
CDR3 protein: CASSPQSSSMVGYTF
V gene: TRBV2
J gene: TRBJ1-2
clone size: few
D gene: NA

CDR3 DNA: TGTGCCAGCAGCTTATGGGGGACATCCCACGAGCAGTACTTC
CDR3 protein: CASSLWGTSHEQYF
V gene: TRBV11-2
J gene: TRBJ2-7
clone size: many
D gene: NA

CDR3 DNA: TGTGCCAGTACGGTGGACGAAAGCAATCAGCCCCAGCATTTT
CDR3 protein: CASTVDESNQPQHF
V gene: TRBV19
J gene: TRBJ1-5
clone size: medium-sized
D gene: NA

CDR3 DNA: TGTGCCAGCAGTCCCGGTTGGTCCTACGAGCAGTACTTC
CDR3 protein: CASSPGWSYEQYF
V gene: TRBV7-9
J gene: TRBJ2-7
clone size: many
D gene: NA

CDR3 DNA: TGTGCCAGCAGTTTCGCCTCACCCTACGAGCAGTACTTC
CDR3 protein: CASSFASPYEQYF
V gene: TRBV12-3/TRBV12-4
J gene: TRBJ2-7
clone size: NA
D gene: NA

CDR3 DNA: TGCGCCAGCAGGGCCGGGACTGATGTATTGGAACTGTTTTTT
CDR3 protein: CASRAGTDVLELFF
V gene: TRBV5-1
J gene: TRBJ1-4
clone size: few
D gene: NA

CDR3 DNA: TGTGCCAGCAGCCCGCTGACTAGCGGGGGGGAAGAGACCCAGTACTTC
CDR3 protein: CASSPLTSGGEETQYF
V gene: TRBV4-2
J gene: TRBJ2-5
clone size: many
D gene: TRBD2

CDR3 DNA: TGCAGCGCAGACTACTCCTACAATGAGCAGTTCTTC
CDR3 protein: CSADYSYNEQFF
V gene: TRBV29-1
J gene: TRBJ2-1
clone size: few
D gene: NA

CDR3 DNA: TGTGCCAGCAGCTTCTTCCCTCAACAAGAGACCCAGTACTTC
CDR3 protein: CASSFFPQQETQYF
V gene: TRBV7-9
J gene: TRBJ2-5
clone size: many
D gene: NA

CDR3 DNA: TGTGCCAGCAGCCAGGGACTAGCGGGCGCAGGGGAGCAGTTCTTC
CDR3 protein: CASSQGLAGAGEQFF
V gene: TRBV6-1
J gene: TRBJ2-1
clone size: NA
D gene: TRBD2

CDR3 DNA: TGTGCCAGCTCACCCGGTAGCAATCAGCCCCAGCATTTT
CDR3 protein: CASSPGSNQPQHF
V gene: TRBV18
J gene: TRBJ1-5
clone size: many
D gene: NA

CDR3 DNA: TGTGCCAGCAGTGTAGCGGGGGGCACAGATACGCAGTATTTT
CDR3 protein: CASSVAGGTDTQYF
V gene: TRBV6-4
J gene: TRBJ2-3
clone size: many
D gene: TRBD2

CDR3 DNA: TGTGCCAGCAGCTTATCAGGGAACCGATCACCCCTCCACTTT
CDR3 protein: CASSLSGNRSPLHF
V gene: TRBV13
J gene: TRBJ1-6
clone size: many
D gene: NA

CDR3 DNA: TGTGCCAGCAGGCAGGGGGGAGCGAACACCGGGGAGCTGTTTTTT
CDR3 protein: CASRQGGANTGELFF
V gene: TRBV6-1
J gene: TRBJ2-2
clone size: NA
D gene: NA

CDR3 DNA: TGTGCCAGCAGTTACGGGATAGGGGGCCTCTACGAGCAGTACTTC
CDR3 protein: CASSYGIGGLYEQYF
V gene: TRBV6-5
J gene: TRBJ2-7
clone size: many
D gene: TRBD1

CDR3 DNA: TGCAGTGCCCCAGGGGGGGGGGTCAATGAGCAGTTCTTC
CDR3 protein: CSAPGGGVNEQFF
V gene: TRBV20-1
J gene: TRBJ2-1
clone size: many
D gene: NA

CDR3 DNA: TGTGCCAGCAGTCACCGAGAAGCTACGAACACCGGGGAGCTGTTTTTT
CDR3 protein: CASSHREATNTGELFF
V gene: TRBV6-5
J gene: TRBJ2-2
clone size: many
D gene: NA

CDR3 DNA: TGTGCCAGCAGAGGACAGGACGAGAACTATGGCTACACCTTC
CDR3 protein: CASRGQDENYGYTF
V gene: TRBV6-5
J gene: TRBJ1-2
clone size: NA
D gene: TRBD1

CDR3 DNA: TGTGCCAGCAGCTCCCCAGCGGGGGGGACAGATACGCAGTATTTT
CDR3 protein: CASSSPAGGTDTQYF
V gene: TRBV2
J gene: TRBJ2-3
clone size: many
D gene: TRBD2

CDR3 DNA: TGTGCCAGCAGCCGATCTGGGGGCAATCAGCCCCAGCATTTT
CDR3 protein: CASSRSGGNQPQHF
V gene: TRBV3-1
J gene: TRBJ1-5
clone size: many
D gene: NA

CDR3 DNA: TGCGCCAGCAGCTTTGACAGCCGATCTAATTCACCCCTCCACTTT
CDR3 protein: CASSFDSRSNSPLHF
V gene: TRBV5-1
J gene: TRBJ1-6
clone size: many
D gene: NA

CDR3 DNA: TGTGCCATCGCGGGGATGAACACTGAAGCTTTCTTT
CDR3 protein: CAIAGMNTEAFF
V gene: TRBV9
J gene: TRBJ1-1
clone size: NA
D gene: NA

CDR3 DNA: TGTGCCAGCAGTTTTTACGGGGGGAATCAGCCCCAGCATTTT
CDR3 protein: CASSFYGGNQPQHF
V gene: TRBV27
J gene: TRBJ1-5
clone size: NA
D gene: NA

CDR3 DNA: TGTGCCAGCAGCCCTGAGGGGTCCAACACAGATACGCAGTATTTT
CDR3 protein: CASSPEGSNTDTQYF
V gene: TRBV7-9
J gene: TRBJ2-3
clone size: many
D gene: NA

CDR3 DNA: TGCAGTCCCCAACAGGGCGAGGGCTATGGCTACACCTTC
CDR3 protein: CSPQQGEGYGYTF
V gene: TRBV20-1
J gene: TRBJ1-2
clone size: NA
D gene: NA

CDR3 DNA: TGTGCCAGCAGCGTAGTGTGGGGATCAGATACGCAGTATTTT
CDR3 protein: CASSVVWGSDTQYF
V gene: TRBV9
J gene: TRBJ2-3
clone size: many
D gene: NA

CDR3 DNA: TGTGCCAGCAGTCCCTCTGGCGGGGTCCTCAATGAGCAGTTCTTC
CDR3 protein: CASSPSGGVLNEQFF
V gene: TRBV12-3/TRBV12-4
J gene: TRBJ2-1
clone size: many
D gene: NA

CDR3 DNA: TGCAGTGCTTCATGGGGCGGAGCCAACGTCCTGACTTTC
CDR3 protein: CSASWGGANVLTF
V gene: TRBV20-1
J gene: TRBJ2-6
clone size: NA
D gene: NA

CDR3 DNA: TGTGCCTGGAGTGGTTCAGGGGATCAGCCCCAGCATTTT
CDR3 protein: CAWSGSGDQPQHF
V gene: TRBV30
J gene: TRBJ1-5
clone size: many
D gene: NA

CDR3 DNA: TGTGCCAGCAGCTCACTTGTAGGTCTAGCGGGGGATCAAGAGACCCAGTACTTC
CDR3 protein: CASSSLVGLAGDQETQYF
V gene: TRBV7-6
J gene: TRBJ2-5
clone size: many
D gene: TRBD2

CDR3 DNA: TGTGCCAGCAGCTTACTTACAGGGCTCAATGAGCAGTTCTTC
CDR3 protein: CASSLLTGLNEQFF
V gene: TRBV13
J gene: TRBJ2-1
clone size: NA
D gene: NA

CDR3 DNA: TGTGCCAGCAGTACGAACATGAACACCGGGGAGCTGTTTTTT
CDR3 protein: CASSTNMNTGELFF
V gene: TRBV6-2/TRBV6-3
J gene: TRBJ2-2
clone size: few
D gene: NA

CDR3 DNA: TGTGCCAGCAGTTTTGGGACAGGGGTTACTGAAGCTTTCTTT
CDR3 protein: CASSFGTGVTEAFF
V gene: TRBV27
J gene: TRBJ1-1
clone size: many
D gene: TRBD1

CDR3 DNA: TGTGCCAGCAGCCAACAGGGGGTTGTAGATACGCAGTATTTT
CDR3 protein: CASSQQGVVDTQYF
V gene: TRBV13
J gene: TRBJ2-3
clone size: many
D gene: TRBD1

CDR3 DNA: TGTGCCAGCAGCCAAGATCACTCAGTTCTGACTGAAGCTTTCTTT
CDR3 protein: CASSQDHSVLTEAFF
V gene: TRBV14
J gene: TRBJ1-1
clone size: many
D gene: NA

CDR3 DNA: TGTGCCAGCAGTTTAGCGGACCAGACATATGGCTACACCTTC
CDR3 protein: CASSLADQTYGYTF
V gene: TRBV12-3/TRBV12-4
J gene: TRBJ1-2
clone size: NA
D gene: NA

CDR3 DNA: TGTGCCAGCAGTGAAAGGGAAAGGCAGCCCCAGCATTTT
CDR3 protein: CASSERERQPQHF
V gene: TRBV6-1
J gene: TRBJ1-5
clone size: NA
D gene: NA

CDR3 DNA: TGTGCCAGCAGTTACTCGTTTAACCGGGACAGGAATGAGCAGTTCTTC
CDR3 protein: CASSYSFNRDRNEQFF
V gene: TRBV6-5
J gene: TRBJ2-1
clone size: NA
D gene: TRBD1

CDR3 DNA: TGTGCCAGCAGCTCCGCTATTAGAGAGACCCAGTACTTC
CDR3 protein: CASSSAIRETQYF
V gene: TRBV7-6
J gene: TRBJ2-5
clone size: many
D gene: NA

CDR3 DNA: TGTGCCAGCAGCCAAGATAGGGGGCCCTTGACCTACGAGCAGTACTTC
CDR3 protein: CASSQDRGPLTYEQYF
V gene: TRBV3-1
J gene: TRBJ2-7
clone size: many
D gene: TRBD1

CDR3 DNA: TGCGCCAGCAGTCGACAGGGGGAGAATTCACCCCTCCACTTT
CDR3 protein: CASSRQGENSPLHF
V gene: TRBV5-1
J gene: TRBJ1-6
clone size: many
D gene: TRBD1

CDR3 DNA: TGTGCCAGCAGCGTAGAGGCTAGCGGGGGGGTTGAGCAGTTCTTC
CDR3 protein: CASSVEASGGVEQFF
V gene: TRBV9
J gene: TRBJ2-1
clone size: many
D gene: TRBD2

CDR3 DNA: TGTGCCAGCAGTGGAAAGGGCTACACCTTC
CDR3 protein: CASSGKGYTF
V gene: TRBV12-3/TRBV12-4
J gene: TRBJ1-2
clone size: few
D gene: NA

CDR3 DNA: TGTGCCAGCAGCGGGACAGTGTTCGCCGGGGAGCTGTTTTTT
CDR3 protein: CASSGTVFAGELFF
V gene: TRBV9
J gene: TRBJ2-2
clone size: few
D gene: NA

CDR3 DNA: TGCAGTGCTTCCCTTGGACAGGCTGGGTATGGCTACACCTTC
CDR3 protein: CSASLGQAGYGYTF
V gene: TRBV20-1
J gene: TRBJ1-2
clone size: NA
D gene: TRBD1

CDR3 DNA: TGTGCCAGCAGTTTAGAGGGTTTTAGCAATCAGCCCCAGCATTTT
CDR3 protein: CASSLEGFSNQPQHF
V gene: TRBV12-3/TRBV12-4
J gene: TRBJ1-5
clone size: many
D gene: NA

CDR3 DNA: TGTGCCAGCAGTTATGACTATAGCAGCTCCTACGAGCAGTACTTC
CDR3 protein: CASSYDYSSSYEQYF
V gene: TRBV27
J gene: TRBJ2-7
clone size: many
D gene: NA

CDR3 DNA: TGCGCCAGCAGCTTGGGGCTAGCGGGGGGACCGGAGGAGACCCAGTACTTC
CDR3 protein: CASSLGLAGGPEETQYF
V gene: TRBV5-1
J gene: TRBJ2-5
clone size: many
D gene: TRBD2

CDR3 DNA: TGTGCCAGCAGCTTAAGGATCGGAGCGGGGGGGCCGGTTGATACGCAGTATTTT
CDR3 protein: CASSLRIGAGGPVDTQYF
V gene: TRBV11-2
J gene: TRBJ2-3
clone size: many
D gene: TRBD2

CDR3 DNA: TGTGCCAGCAGCCAAGACTGGACAGGGGATTCACCCCTCCACTTT
CDR3 protein: CASSQDWTGDSPLHF
V gene: TRBV4-2
J gene: TRBJ1-6
clone size: many
D gene: TRBD1

CDR3 DNA: TGTGCCGGACTCATACATAACACCGGGGAGCTGTTTTTT
CDR3 protein: CAGLIHNTGELFF
V gene: TRBV6-6
J gene: TRBJ2-2
clone size: many
D gene: NA

CDR3 DNA: TGCAGTGCTAGAGAGACAGGGCGGGATGGCTACACCTTC
CDR3 protein: CSARETGRDGYTF
V gene: TRBV20-1
J gene: TRBJ1-2
clone size: many
D gene: TRBD1

CDR3 DNA: TGTGCCAGCAGTTTTCGCACAGTTTCACCCCTCCACTTT
CDR3 protein: CASSFRTVSPLHF
V gene: TRBV27
J gene: TRBJ1-6
clone size: many
D gene: NA